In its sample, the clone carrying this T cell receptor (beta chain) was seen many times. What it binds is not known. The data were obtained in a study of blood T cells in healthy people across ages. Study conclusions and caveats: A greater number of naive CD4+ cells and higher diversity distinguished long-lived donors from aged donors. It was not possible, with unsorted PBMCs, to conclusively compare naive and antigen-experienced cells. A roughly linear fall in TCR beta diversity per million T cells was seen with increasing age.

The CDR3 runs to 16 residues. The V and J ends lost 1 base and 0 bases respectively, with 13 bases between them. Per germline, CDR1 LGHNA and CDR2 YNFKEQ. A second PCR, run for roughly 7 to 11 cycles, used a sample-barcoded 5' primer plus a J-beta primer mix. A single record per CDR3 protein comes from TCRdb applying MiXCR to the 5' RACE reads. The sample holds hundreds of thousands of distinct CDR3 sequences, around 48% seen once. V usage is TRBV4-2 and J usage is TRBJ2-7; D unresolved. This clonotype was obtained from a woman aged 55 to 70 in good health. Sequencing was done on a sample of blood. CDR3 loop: CASSQGVRPDSYEQYF. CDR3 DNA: TGTGCCAGCAGCCAAGGGGTTCGACCGGACTCCTACGAGCAGTACTTC.